Presented here are 15 T cell receptor beta chains from one specimen sequenced in a study of cytomegalovirus exposure and HLA in healthy donors. It was with 60 Vbeta and 13 Jbeta primers that the PCR ran. The method was immunoSEQ multiplex PCR; TCRdb's version includes in-frame clones alone and lacks a portion of them. Here the sample spans 85,000 to 130,000 clones, roughly two thirds being singletons. The sequenced sample consisted of PBMCs. The receptors here all came from a female donor in good health and CMV-seronegative.

The chain combines TRBV2 with TRBJ2-1; 7 nucleotides agree with TRBD2. The CDR3 is 13 residues long. Germline V CDR1 and CDR2: SNHLY, FYNNEI. J gave up 8 bases and V 5 bases, and 6 bases lay outside the gene matches. The CDR3 region has the DNA TGTGCCAGCAGTACAAGACTAGCCTATGAGCAGTTCTTC. It encodes CASSTRLAYEQFF.

The chain carries TRBV29-1 and TRBJ2-1; 10 positions agree with TRBD1. Germline-derived CDR1 and CDR2 are SQVTM and ANQGSEA. The V and J ends lost 6 bases and 10 bases, in that order; junction bases with no gene match: 12. The length of the CDR3 is 14 residues. The CDR3 region has the DNA TGCAGCGTACAACCGGGACAGGGGAACGGGGAGCAGTTCTTC. It encodes CSVQPGQGNGEQFF.

Here the CDR3 DNA reads TGTGCCAGTGACAGGGGGAATGGCTACACCTTC. The encoded protein is CASDRGNGYTF. The chain is built from TRBV19 and TRBJ1-2; 9 bases align to TRBD1. Germline CDR1 and CDR2: LNHDA and SQIVND (reference sequence). The trim removed 8 bases at V and 6 bases at J, leaving 1 base unmatched. The CDR3 loop spans 11 amino acids. The variable domain in full, completed from reference TRBV19 and TRBJ1-2, reads DGGITQSPKYLFRKEGQNVTLSCEQNLNHDAMYWYRQDPGQGLRLIYYSQIVNDFQKGDIAEGYSVSREKKESFPLTVTSAQKNPTAFYLCASDRGNGYTFGSGTRLTVV.

The V and J genes are TRBV15 and TRBJ2-7; possible D gene TRBD2, 5 bases. The CDR3 is 14 amino acids. The germline V and J ends were trimmed by 0 bases and 12 bases, with 18 bases remaining between them. The V gene's germline CDR1 is LNHNV and CDR2 YYDKDF (reference sequence). This chain's CDR3 is CATSRDRFGPEGYF. In DNA form, the CDR3 reads TGTGCCACCAGCAGAGATCGTTTTGGGCCCGAGGGGTACTTC.

The chain has TRBV29-1 and TRBJ2-5; D perhaps matches TRBD1 (5 bases). The end of the DNA is better explained by TRBJ2-7, so the J call may be wrong. CDR1 SQVTM and CDR2 ANQGSEA come from the germline V gene. The CDR3 consists of 13 residues. CDR3 sequence (DNA): TGCAGCGTTGAGGGGCAGGCGTCGGGCGAGCAGTACTTC. This translates into CSVEGQASGEQYF.

The chain recombines TRBV28 with TRBJ1-2; possible D gene TRBD1, 5 bases. The CDR3 length is 18 residues. The germline CDR1 and CDR2 sequences are MDHEN and SYDVKM. V was clipped by 8 bases and J by 3 bases, with 28 bases between them. CDR3 residues: CASGFSPPTGATDYGYTF. CDR3 nucleotides: TGTGCCAGCGGATTTTCTCCGCCTACAGGAGCTACGGACTATGGCTACACCTTC.

The V call is TRBV5-4, the J call TRBJ2-2; 8 nucleotides line up with TRBD2. Per the germline V gene, CDR1 is SGHNT and CDR2 is YYREEE (reference sequence). The V gene end was trimmed by 3 bases and the J gene end by 5 bases; junction bases not matched to a gene: 6. The CDR3 contains 15 residues. In nucleotides, the CDR3 is TGTGCCAGCAGCTGGGGACTAGAAGGGACCGGGGAGCTGTTTTTT. Translation gives CASSWGLEGTGELFF.

This clone was recorded once. The CDR3 DNA is TGTGCCAGCCAAGGGCGGGGGGCCAATCAGCCCCAGCATTTT. It translates to CASQGRGANQPQHF. The chain couples TRBV27 to TRBJ1-5; tentative D call: TRBD1 (6 bases). V was cut by 8 bases and J by 3 bases, with 14 bases left in between. Germline V gene data show CDR1 as MNHEY and CDR2 as SMNVEV (reference sequence). The CDR3 length is 14 residues.

The chain couples TRBV9 to TRBJ2-4; 8 nucleotides line up with TRBD2. The CDR3 sequence is 14 residues long. J gave up 6 bases and V 5 bases, and 7 bases lay outside the gene matches. CDR1 is SGDLS and CDR2 is YYNGEE in the germline V gene. The CDR3 loop is CASSTTGLGNIQYF. CDR3 coding DNA: TGTGCCAGCAGTACCACGGGACTAGGAAACATTCAGTACTTC.

V usage is TRBV18 and J usage is TRBJ2-1; D unclear. Germline CDR1 is KGHSH and CDR2 is LQKENI. CDR3 length: 14 amino acids. V lost 0 bases, J lost 3 bases, and 6 bases lay in between. DNA of the CDR3: TGTGCCAGCTCACCACCTTTGAGCTACAATGAGCAGTTCTTC. It yields the protein CASSPPLSYNEQFF.

The chain couples TRBV7-3 to TRBJ2-1; a weak D match, TRBD2 (7 bases). The CDR3 has 15 residues. Germline assignment: CDR1 SGHTA and CDR2 FQGTGA. Trimming stripped 5 bases from V and 13 bases from J, with 24 bases between. The CDR3 is CASSPQGWAGATQFF. As DNA, the CDR3 is TGTGCCAGCAGCCCCCAGGGGTGGGCGGGAGCAACCCAGTTCTTC.

The chain links TRBV14 to TRBJ2-5; TRBD1 matches 9 bases. With 1 base clipped from V and 7 bases from J, the junction kept 7 bases outside the gene matches. Germline V gene lookup returns CDR1 SGHDN and CDR2 FVKESK. CDR3 length equals 15 residues. In DNA, the CDR3 is TGTGCCAGCAGCCAAGCGACAGGGGGAGTATGGACCCAGTACTTC. Amino acid sequence: CASSQATGGVWTQYF.

A few counts support this clone. This chain joins TRBV5-1 and TRBJ2-1; weak D call: TRBD1 (5 bases). V was cut by 0 bases and J by 0 bases, with 7 bases left in between. CDR1 and CDR2 from the germline V gene are SGHRS and YFSETQ. The CDR3 covers 15 residues. The CDR3 region has the DNA TGCGCCAGCAGCTTGGCAGGGAACTCCTACAATGAGCAGTTCTTC. It specifies CASSLAGNSYNEQFF.

The V and J genes are TRBV5-1 and TRBJ2-2, with 7 bases lining up with TRBD1. CDR3 length: 16 residues. Germline assignment: CDR1 SGHRS and CDR2 YFSETQ. V gave up 3 bases and J gave up 4 bases; unmatched junction bases: 9. The CDR3 here is CASSSRQGRGTGELFF. The CDR3 region has the DNA TGCGCCAGCAGCTCACGACAGGGTCGGGGCACCGGGGAGCTGTTTTTT.

The rearrangement links TRBV9 to TRBJ2-7, with 7 bases matching TRBD2. J lost 5 bases, V lost 4 bases, and 9 bases had no gene match. The CDR3 is 14 residues long. Germline V gene sequence: CDR1 SGDLS, CDR2 YYNGEE. CDR3 region: CASSSGDSAHEQYF. The CDR3 DNA follows: TGTGCCAGCAGCAGCGGGGACTCTGCCCACGAGCAGTACTTC.